Listed here are 15 T cell receptor beta chains from one sample, sequenced in a study of blood T cells in healthy people across ages. Sample-barcoded 5' priming and a J-beta primer mix drove a second PCR of roughly 7 to 11 cycles. TCRdb independently ran MiXCR on the 5' RACE reads; one entry per CDR3 protein. The repertoire holds 800,000 to 1,300,000 distinct CDR3 sequences, 20% to 25% seen once, with about 0.8% in the top ten. These data were likewise used in another study, on T cells of mothers and their children.

Sequencing was performed on blood. These TCRs come from a girl aged 2-15 years in good health.

This clonotype was detected a few times. The chain links TRBV5-1 to TRBJ1-1; D ambiguous. The V and J ends lost 4 bases and 7 bases respectively, with 20 bases between them. Per the germline V gene, CDR1 is SGHRS and CDR2 is YFSETQ. The CDR3 runs 15 residues. The CDR3 bases are TGCGCCAGCAGCCTCACAGTACAGCGGTCCAGTGAAGCTTTCTTT. Protein product: CASSLTVQRSSEAFF.

The V gene is TRBV9, the J gene TRBJ2-1; TRBD2 agrees at 11 bases. Germline V gene data show CDR1 as SGDLS and CDR2 as YYNGEE. Trimming at V came to 7 bases and at J to 4 bases, leaving 4 bases not matched to a gene. This CDR3 has 14 residues. The CDR3 DNA reads TGTGCCAGCCCCGGGACTAGCGGATACAATGAGCAGTTCTTC. Amino acid sequence: CASPGTSGYNEQFF.

This chain links TRBV28 with TRBJ2-5, with 9 bases aligning to TRBD1. Losses at the gene ends were 6 bases for V and 4 bases for J; bases not matched to a gene: 12. The germline CDR1 and CDR2 sequences are MDHEN and SYDVKM. CDR3 length equals 16 residues. The CDR3 DNA reads TGTGCCAGCAGGGACAGGGGCTTCGCAAAGGGAGAGACCCAGTACTTC. This codes for CASRDRGFAKGETQYF.

The sample holds a few counts of this clonotype. The CDR3 nucleotides are TGTGCCAGCAGCCAAGATGTAGGGCACTATGGCTACACCTTC. Protein sequence: CASSQDVGHYGYTF. The chain carries TRBV14 and TRBJ1-2; D ambiguous. The CDR3 covers 14 residues. V was cut by 0 bases and J by 3 bases, with 8 bases left in between. The germline V gene has CDR1 SGHDN and CDR2 FVKESK.

The chain has TRBV29-1 and TRBJ2-2; weak D call: TRBD2 (6 bases). CDR3 length: 13 amino acids. V lost 4 bases and J lost 4, with 10 bases in between. Germline V CDR1 and CDR2: SQVTM, ANQGSEA. The CDR3 region is CSVVEGRTGELFF. CDR3 nucleotide sequence: TGCAGCGTTGTGGAGGGGCGCACCGGGGAGCTGTTTTTT.

This clonotype was recorded a few times. The chain links TRBV7-9 to TRBJ2-7; 8 nucleotides match TRBD2. Germline CDR1 is SEHNR and CDR2 is FQNEAQ (reference sequence). With V trimmed by 3 bases and J by 6 bases, 7 bases remained unmatched. CDR3 length: 14 residues. DNA for the CDR3: TGTGCCAGCAGCTTGGGTAGAGCGGGAGCCGAGCAGTACTTC. Its translation: CASSLGRAGAEQYF. The full variable domain, rest sourced from reference TRBV7-9 and TRBJ2-7, is DTGVSQNPRHKITKRGQNVTFRCDPISEHNRLYWYRQTLGQGPEFLTYFQNEAQLEKSRLLSDRFSAERPKGSFSTLEIQRTEQGDSAMYLCASSLGRAGAEQYFGPGTRLTVT.

This rearrangement joins TRBV4-1 to TRBJ2-1; 7 nucleotides match TRBD2. Germline lookup yields CDR1 MGHRA and CDR2 YSYEKL. The CDR3 length is 16 residues. Trimming removed 0 bases from V and 5 bases from J; junction bases left unmatched: 7. The CDR3 loop reads CASSQEGSSGDNEQFF. The CDR3 nucleotides read TGCGCCAGCAGCCAAGAAGGGTCTAGCGGAGACAATGAGCAGTTCTTC.

This clonotype was recorded a few times. The V call is TRBV5-1, the J call TRBJ2-4; D gene ambiguous. The CDR3 loop spans 15 amino acids. V was clipped by 0 bases and J by 8 bases, with 15 bases between them. The V gene's germline CDR1 is SGHRS and CDR2 YFSETQ. CDR3 DNA: TGCGCCAGCAGCTTGGTAGATCTTCAGAAGGACATTCAGTACTTC. Translated: CASSLVDLQKDIQYF.

This clonotype turned up a few times. The rearrangement links TRBV11-3 to TRBJ1-1; no definite D call. V lost 8 bases and J lost 4, with 11 bases in between. This CDR3 is 12 amino acids long. Germline lookup yields CDR1 SGHNT and CDR2 YENEEA. DNA of the CDR3: TGTGCCAGCGGAAAAGGGAGCACTGAAGCTTTCTTT. Translating gives CASGKGSTEAFF.

This clonotype was seen a handful of times. The junction shows a germline mismatch at one end, possibly a read error. The rearrangement links TRBV7-2 to TRBJ2-7; weak D call: TRBD2 (5 bases). Germline values: CDR1 SGHTA, CDR2 FQGNSA. The CDR3 length is 15 residues. CDR3 coding DNA: TGTGCCGGCAGCTTGAGCGGCTTGAGCTCCTACGAGCAGTACTTC. It encodes CAGSLSGLSSYEQYF.

This clonotype was detected once. The chain carries TRBV4-3 and TRBJ2-5, with 10 bases fitting TRBD1. The end of the DNA is better explained by TRBJ2-7, so the J call may be wrong. The CDR3 loop spans 17 amino acids. Per germline, CDR1 LGHNA and CDR2 YSLEER. This CDR3 reads CASSQDAGQGDSYEQYF. DNA of the CDR3: TGCGCCAGCAGCCAAGATGCCGGACAGGGGGACTCCTACGAGCAGTACTTC.

At least ten counts were recorded for this clonotype. The chain joins TRBV7-9 to TRBJ2-5, with D possibly called TRBD1 or TRBD2 (5 bases each). The CDR3 consists of 11 residues. Germline V gene sequence: CDR1 SEHNR, CDR2 FQNEAQ (reference sequence). The V end was cut by 6 bases, the J end by 7 bases, with 9 bases between. CDR3 coding DNA: TGTGCCAGCAGGAATGGGGGGACCCAGTACTTC. Encoded protein: CASRNGGTQYF.

This chain uses TRBV20-1 with TRBJ2-5, with D tentatively TRBD1 (5 bases). The end of the DNA is better explained by TRBJ2-7, so the J call may be wrong. This CDR3 comprises 13 residues. In germline, CDR1 is DFQATT, CDR2 SNEGSKA (reference sequence). As DNA, the CDR3 is TGCAGTGCCGCGACTGACAGATCCTACGAGCAGTACTTC. Its protein product is CSAATDRSYEQYF.

V usage is TRBV5-1 and J usage is TRBJ1-1, with TRBD1 identical over 9 bases. Germline V gives CDR1 SGHRS, CDR2 YFSETQ. The ends lost 2 bases at V and 4 bases at J; junction bases unmatched: 3. The CDR3 runs 14 residues. The CDR3 DNA reads as TGCGCCAGCAGCTTCGGACAGGGGAGCACTGAAGCTTTCTTT. Amino acid sequence: CASSFGQGSTEAFF. The entire variable domain, with the rest obtained from reference TRBV5-1 and TRBJ1-1, is as follows: KAGVTQTPRYLIKTRGQQVTLSCSPISGHRSVSWYQQTPGQGLQFLFEYFSETQRNKGNFPGRFSGRQFSNSRSEMNVSTLELGDSALYLCASSFGQGSTEAFFGQGTRLTVV.

The CDR3 coding sequence is TGCAGCGTCCGGGACAGCAAAAACATTCAGTACTTC. Its protein is CSVRDSKNIQYF. This chain links TRBV29-1 with TRBJ2-4, with 7 positions matching TRBD1. CDR3 length equals 12 residues. Trimming at V came to 6 bases and at J to 3 bases, leaving 2 bases not matched to a gene. Germline V gene sequence: CDR1 SQVTM, CDR2 ANQGSEA.